There are a few counts of the clone carrying this T cell receptor (beta chain). No antigen is known for it. The germline gene is not matched at one end of the junction; a read error may be the cause. This entry comes from a study of T cell repertoires in cytomegalovirus infection. Overall study context: Public TCR beta signatures indicated both CMV infection and matching HLA type. Findings and caveats of the study: In two of eight donors, the top clonotype was HLA-C-restricted CMV-specific. Carriage of CMV together with the relevant HLA was identifiable through cumulative public TCR beta family frequency.

The CDR3 loop spans 10 amino acids. Germline CDR1 is SQVTM and CDR2 is ANQGSEA. One entry per CDR3 protein, called by TCRdb with MiXCR from the reads. In the table there are about 920,000 distinct CDR3 sequences, around 30% of which are singletons. The chain uses TRBV29-1 and TRBJ1-1, with a weak D call TRBD1 (6 bases). The origin of this receptor is a human donor in good health (CMV status not recorded). Some clones in this sample may be carry-over from other donors' samples. The source was cultured CD8+ T cells from PBMCs, collected from culture after CMV antigen stimulation. This chain's CDR3 is CSVELLGAHF. For the CDR3, the DNA is TGCAGCGTTGAATTGTTGGGGGCTCACTTT.